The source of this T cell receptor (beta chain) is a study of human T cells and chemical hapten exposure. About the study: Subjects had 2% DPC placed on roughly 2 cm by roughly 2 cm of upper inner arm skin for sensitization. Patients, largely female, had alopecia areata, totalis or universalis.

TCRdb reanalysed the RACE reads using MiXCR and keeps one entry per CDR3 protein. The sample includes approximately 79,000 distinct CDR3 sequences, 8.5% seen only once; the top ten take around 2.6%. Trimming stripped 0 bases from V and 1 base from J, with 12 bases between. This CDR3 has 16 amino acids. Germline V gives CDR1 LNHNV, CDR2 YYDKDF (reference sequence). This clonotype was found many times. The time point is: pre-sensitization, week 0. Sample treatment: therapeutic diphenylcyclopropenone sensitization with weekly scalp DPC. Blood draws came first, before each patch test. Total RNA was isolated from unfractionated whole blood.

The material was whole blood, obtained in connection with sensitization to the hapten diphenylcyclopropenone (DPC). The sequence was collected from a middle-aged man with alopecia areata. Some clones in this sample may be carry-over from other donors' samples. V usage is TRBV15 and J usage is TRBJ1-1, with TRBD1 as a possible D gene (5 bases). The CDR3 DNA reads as TGTGCCACCAGCAGAGATCCTGAGACAGAGAACACTGAAGCTTTCTTT. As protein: CATSRDPETENTEAFF.